Each of the 9 T cell receptor beta chains below was sequenced from the same sample in a study of T cells and Merkel cell carcinoma outcomes. Here immunoSEQ multiplex PCR was the method, and the copy in TCRdb shows in-frame clones only, minus some. Counted here are roughly 1,900 clones, roughly four fifths occurring once; the ten biggest clones make up 26%. What was sequenced was tumor tissue from Merkel cell carcinoma. Receptors were obtained from a human donor with Merkel cell carcinoma.

This clone appeared a single time. The chain employs TRBV5-1 and TRBJ2-3; TRBD2 matches at 11 bases. The junction had 5 bases not matched to a gene; V was cut back by 3 bases and J by 5 bases. Germline V gene sequence: CDR1 SGHRS, CDR2 YFSETQ. The CDR3 extends over 15 amino acids. CDR3 sequence (DNA): TGCGCCAGCAGCTCGGGACTAGCGGCCCTAGATACGCAGTATTTT. This sequence encodes CASSSGLAALDTQYF.

V is TRBV7-2 and J is TRBJ1-2, with D perhaps matching TRBD1 (6 bases). With 5 bases removed from V and 6 bases from J, the gap between germline ends came to 10 bases. The CDR3 spans 12 residues. The germline gives CDR1 SGHTA, CDR2 FQGNSA. CDR3 nucleotides: TGTGCCAGCAGCATCACAGGGCATGGCTACACCTTC. This encodes CASSITGHGYTF.

This clone was counted once. V gene TRBV23-1 combines with J gene TRBJ1-4; a weak D match, TRBD1 (6 bases). TRBV23-1 is an open reading frame whose function is uncertain. The CDR3 covers 15 residues. The V and J ends lost 4 bases and 1 base respectively, with 10 bases between them. CDR3 loop: CASSLHRETNEKLFF. The CDR3 DNA sequence: TGCGCCAGCAGTCTACACAGGGAAACTAATGAAAAACTGTTTTTT.

In this sample, this clone turned up a few times. The rearrangement links TRBV28 to TRBJ1-2, with unresolved D. This CDR3 region has 12 residues. Germline V gene sequence: CDR1 MDHEN, CDR2 SYDVKM. Trimming pared 4 bases from V and 4 bases from J, leaving 7 bases between. The CDR3 spells CASSSSAYGYTF. As DNA, the CDR3 is TGTGCCAGCAGTTCCTCGGCCTATGGCTACACCTTC.

The sample holds one count of this clone. The rearrangement joins TRBV4-1 to TRBJ2-7; 11 bases are a match to TRBD2. J gave up 7 bases and V 0 bases, and 17 bases lay outside the gene matches. The CDR3 totals 19 residues. Looked up from germline, CDR1 is MGHRA and CDR2 is YSYEKL. DNA of the CDR3: TGCGCCAGCAGCCAAGATTTTCCTCTCCTTGACCTAGCGGGAGGTGAGCAGTACTTC. It specifies CASSQDFPLLDLAGGEQYF.

This chain uses TRBV10-3 with TRBJ1-1, with a possible D match to TRBD1 (5 bases). The CDR3 has 13 amino acids. Trimming left V 10 bases short and J 3 bases short, with 15 bases between. The germline V gene has CDR1 ENHRY and CDR2 SYGVKD. As DNA, the CDR3 is TGTGCCACCCGCAGGGTGGGAGACACTGAAGCTTTCTTT. This codes for CATRRVGDTEAFF.

The J gene is TRBJ2-3, the V gene TRBV5-5; D unresolved. This CDR3 is 18 amino acids long. Germline CDR1 reads SGHKS; CDR2 reads YYEKEE (reference sequence). V gave up 0 bases and J gave up 4 bases, with 21 bases separating them. The CDR3 DNA reads TGTGCCAGCAGCTTGGAGGCCTTGACGGATCCCCCCGCAGATACGCAGTATTTT. Translated, it gives CASSLEALTDPPADTQYF.

On this clone itself: At one end, the junction sequence differs from germline, possibly due to a read error. This chain connects TRBV30 to TRBJ1-3; D possibly corresponds to TRBD1 (5 bases). The CDR3 has 17 residues. Germline V CDR1 and CDR2: GTSNPN, SVGIG (reference sequence). CDR3 sequence (DNA): TGTGCCAGGAGCCTCCTTTTGGGGGGGAGCTCTGGAAACACCATATATTTT. It translates to CARSLLLGGSSGNTIYF. Filled out from reference TRBV30 and TRBJ1-3, the complete variable domain reads SQTIHQWPATLVQPVGSPLSLECTVEGTSNPNLYWYRQAAGRGLQLLFYSVGIGQISSEVPQNLSASRPQDRQFILSSKKLLLSDSGFYLCARSLLLGGSSGNTIYFGEGSWLTVV.

CDR3 amino acids: CASSASGTVNTEAFF. The CDR3 DNA is TGCGCCAGCAGCGCATCCGGGACAGTCAACACTGAAGCTTTCTTT. The V and J genes are TRBV5-1 and TRBJ1-1; 7 bases match TRBD1. This CDR3 has 15 amino acids. The ends lost 4 bases at V and 2 bases at J; junction bases unmatched: 8. Germline assignment: CDR1 SGHRS and CDR2 YFSETQ.